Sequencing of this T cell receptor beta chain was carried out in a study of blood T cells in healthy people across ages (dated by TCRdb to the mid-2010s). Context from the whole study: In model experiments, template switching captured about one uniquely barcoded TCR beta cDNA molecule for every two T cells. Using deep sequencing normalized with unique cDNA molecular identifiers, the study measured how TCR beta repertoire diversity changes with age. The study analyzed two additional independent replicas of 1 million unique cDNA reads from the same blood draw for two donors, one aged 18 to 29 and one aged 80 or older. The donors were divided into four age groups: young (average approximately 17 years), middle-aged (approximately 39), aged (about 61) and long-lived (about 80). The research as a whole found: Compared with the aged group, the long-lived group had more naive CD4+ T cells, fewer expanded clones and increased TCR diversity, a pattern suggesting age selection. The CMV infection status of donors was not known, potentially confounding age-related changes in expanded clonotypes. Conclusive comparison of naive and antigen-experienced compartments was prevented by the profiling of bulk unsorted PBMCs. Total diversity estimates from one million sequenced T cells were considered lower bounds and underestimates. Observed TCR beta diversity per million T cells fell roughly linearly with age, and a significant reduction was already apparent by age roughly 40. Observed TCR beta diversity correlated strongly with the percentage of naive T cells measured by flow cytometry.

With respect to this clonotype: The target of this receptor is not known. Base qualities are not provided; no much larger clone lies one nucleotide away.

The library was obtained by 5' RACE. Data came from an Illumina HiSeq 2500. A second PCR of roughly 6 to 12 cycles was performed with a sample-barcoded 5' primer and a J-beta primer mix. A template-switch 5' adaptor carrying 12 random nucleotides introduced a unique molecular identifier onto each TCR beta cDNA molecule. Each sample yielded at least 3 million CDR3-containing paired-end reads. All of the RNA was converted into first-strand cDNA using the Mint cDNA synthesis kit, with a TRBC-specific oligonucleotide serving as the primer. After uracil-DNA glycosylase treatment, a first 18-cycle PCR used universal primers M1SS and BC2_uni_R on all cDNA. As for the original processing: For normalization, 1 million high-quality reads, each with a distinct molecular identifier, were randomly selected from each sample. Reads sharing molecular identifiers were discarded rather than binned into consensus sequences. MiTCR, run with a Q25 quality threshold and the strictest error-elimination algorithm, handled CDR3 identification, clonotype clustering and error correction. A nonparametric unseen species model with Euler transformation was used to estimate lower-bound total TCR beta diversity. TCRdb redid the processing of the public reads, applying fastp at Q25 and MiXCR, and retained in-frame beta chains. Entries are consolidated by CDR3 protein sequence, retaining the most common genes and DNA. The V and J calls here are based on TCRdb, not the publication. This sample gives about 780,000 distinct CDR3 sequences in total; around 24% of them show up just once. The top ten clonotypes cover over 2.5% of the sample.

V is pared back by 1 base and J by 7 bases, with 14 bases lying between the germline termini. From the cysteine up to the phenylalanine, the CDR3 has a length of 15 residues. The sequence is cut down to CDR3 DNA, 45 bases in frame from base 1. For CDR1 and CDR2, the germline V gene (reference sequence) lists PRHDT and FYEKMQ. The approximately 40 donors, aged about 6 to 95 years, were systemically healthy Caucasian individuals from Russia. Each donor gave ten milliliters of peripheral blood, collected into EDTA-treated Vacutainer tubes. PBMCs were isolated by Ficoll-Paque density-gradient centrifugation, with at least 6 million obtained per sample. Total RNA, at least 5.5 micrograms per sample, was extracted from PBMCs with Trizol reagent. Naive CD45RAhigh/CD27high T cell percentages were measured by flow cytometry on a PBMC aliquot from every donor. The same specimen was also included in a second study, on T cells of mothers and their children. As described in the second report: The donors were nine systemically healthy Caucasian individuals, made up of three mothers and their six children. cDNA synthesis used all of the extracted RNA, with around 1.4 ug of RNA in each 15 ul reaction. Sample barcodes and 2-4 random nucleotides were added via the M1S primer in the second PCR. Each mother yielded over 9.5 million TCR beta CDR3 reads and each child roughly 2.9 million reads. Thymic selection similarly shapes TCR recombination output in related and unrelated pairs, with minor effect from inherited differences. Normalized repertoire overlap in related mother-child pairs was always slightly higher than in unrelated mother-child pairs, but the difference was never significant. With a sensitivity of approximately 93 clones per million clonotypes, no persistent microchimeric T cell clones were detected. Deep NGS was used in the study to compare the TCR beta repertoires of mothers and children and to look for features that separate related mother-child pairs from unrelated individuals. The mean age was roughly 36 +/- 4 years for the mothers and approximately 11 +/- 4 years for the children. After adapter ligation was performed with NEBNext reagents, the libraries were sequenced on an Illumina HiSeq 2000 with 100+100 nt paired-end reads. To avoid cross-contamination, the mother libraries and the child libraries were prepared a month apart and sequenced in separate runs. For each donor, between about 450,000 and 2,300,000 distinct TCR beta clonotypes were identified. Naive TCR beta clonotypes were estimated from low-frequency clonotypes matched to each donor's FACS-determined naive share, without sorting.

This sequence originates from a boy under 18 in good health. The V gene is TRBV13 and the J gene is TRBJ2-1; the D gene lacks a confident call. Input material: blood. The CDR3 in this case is CASSLEARGQNEQFF. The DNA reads TGTGCCAGCAGCTTAGAGGCTAGAGGCCAGAATGAGCAGTTCTTC. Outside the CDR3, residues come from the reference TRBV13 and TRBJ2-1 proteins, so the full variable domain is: AAGVIQSPRHLIKEKRETATLKCYPIPRHDTVYWYQQGPGQDPQFLISFYEKMQSDKGSIPDRFSAQQFSDYHSELNMSSLELGDSALYFCASSLEARGQNEQFFGPGTRLTVL.